This T cell receptor beta chain came from a study of T cell repertoires in cytomegalovirus infection. Background on the study: Alongside well-studied HLA-B-restricted CMV epitopes, recently identified HLA-C-restricted CMV epitopes were also used. Carrying CMV and the relevant HLA type showed in public TCR beta signatures.

With respect to this clonotype: The antigen is unknown.

General observations from the study: What dominated the ex vivo response were HLA-C-restricted CMV-specific TCR beta clonotypes. The cumulative frequency of public TCR beta families distinguished individuals who carried CMV together with the relevant HLA.

TCRdb itself ran the reads through MiXCR, one entry per CDR3 protein. The profile shows about 570,000 distinct CDR3 sequences, just under 40% of them singletons. Per the germline V gene, CDR1 is DFQATT and CDR2 is SNEGSKA (reference sequence). The CDR3 runs to 14 residues. With V trimmed by 6 bases and J by 1 base, 6 bases remained unmatched. V usage is TRBV20-1 and J usage is TRBJ2-4, with 7 positions matching TRBD2. The sequences come from cultured PBMCs, collected from culture after CMV antigen stimulation. This TCR came from a human donor in good health (CMV status not recorded). Some clones in this sample may be carry-over from other donors' samples. The CDR3 coding sequence is TGCAGTGCCAGGACTAGATCGGCCAAAAACATTCAGTACTTC. Protein: CSARTRSAKNIQYF.